This T cell receptor (beta chain) emerged from a study of blood T cell repertoires in COVID-19. About the study: Collection of acute and convalescent COVID-19 samples took place in the United States, Italy and Spain.

Germline-derived CDR1 and CDR2 are MNHEY and SVGEGT. This CDR3 region has 16 residues. V shed 2 bases and J 1 base; nucleotides not matched to a gene: 6. Methods used by the authors: Estimated nucleated cell counts came from reference gene primer amplification. The method was immunoSEQ multiplex PCR; TCRdb's version includes in-frame clones alone and lacks a portion of them. V and J calls and clone size come straight from that table; D and trimming were deduced from the DNA. This repertoire shows fewer than 250,000 clones, more than 75% found once; its top ten account for about 12%. The chain recombines TRBV6-2 or TRBV6-3 with TRBJ2-5, with 8 bases lining up with TRBD1. The clonotype originates from a middle-aged woman with acute or convalescent COVID-19. Sequencing used peripheral blood. The CDR3 DNA is TGTGCCAGCAGTTACCCCGGGACAGGAGGCCAAGAGACCCAGTACTTC. Its protein product is CASSYPGTGGQETQYF.